The 27 T cell receptor beta chains given below trace back to one sample, sequenced in a study of response to subunit inactivated influenza vaccine (dated by TCRdb to between 2018 and 2020). The library was produced with RT-PCR. TCRdb shows the sequencer as Illumina HiSeq 2500. Starting from the raw public reads, TCRdb applied fastp trimming at Q25, assembled clones with MiXCR and retained in-frame beta chains. Rows are combined by CDR3 protein, so each entry shows the most common genes and DNA. The sample includes just under 550,000 distinct CDR3 sequences, with less than 25% observed a single time. The ten largest clones take up roughly 2.8% of the sample. The data were also submitted as part of a second study, on T cells expressing NK-cell markers. The second publication reports: The TCR beta cDNA libraries were made using 5'RACE template switching, a step that added both a universal primer site and unique molecular identifiers.

The source was CD4+ T cells sorted from PBMCs, collected 11 to 12 days after vaccination. The receptors come from a man aged 50 to 59 who received an inactivated influenza vaccine. Donor details come from another sample of the same person, matched by shared clones.

Only one count was recorded for this clonotype. This chain connects TRBV7-9 to TRBJ1-1; a weak D match, TRBD1 (5 bases). Germline V gene data show CDR1 as SEHNR and CDR2 as FQNEAQ (reference sequence). Trimming stripped 2 bases from V and 1 base from J, with 11 bases between. This CDR3 comprises 15 residues. In DNA, the CDR3 is TGTGCCAGCAGCTTACTGGTAGGGGCGAACACTGAAGCTTTCTTT. Its protein product is CASSLLVGANTEAFF. Looking up the rest from reference TRBV7-9 and TRBJ1-1 gives the full variable domain: DTGVSQNPRHKITKRGQNVTFRCDPISEHNRLYWYRQTLGQGPEFLTYFQNEAQLEKSRLLSDRFSAERPKGSFSTLEIQRTEQGDSAMYLCASSLLVGANTEAFFGQGTRLTVV.

This clonotype has just a few counts. The chain couples TRBV27 to TRBJ2-2; D may be TRBD2 (5 bases). V was clipped by 2 bases and J by 8 bases, with 21 bases between them. The CDR3 totals 17 residues. Germline CDR1 reads MNHEY; CDR2 reads SMNVEV (reference sequence). The CDR3 region is CASSLRERVRGTGELFF. As DNA, the CDR3 is TGTGCCAGCAGTTTAAGGGAGAGGGTACGCGGTACGGGGGAGCTGTTTTTT.

Worth noting for this clonotype: An end of the junction differs from the germline gene, which may be a read error. The rearrangement joins TRBV11-2 to TRBJ2-1; TRBD1 matches at 8 bases. The CDR3 contains 13 residues. The germline V gene encodes CDR1 SGHAT and CDR2 FQNNGV. CDR3: CASSYDRGNKQFF. The CDR3 DNA follows: TGTGCCAGCAGCTACGACAGGGGCAATAAGCAGTTCTTC.

The genes are TRBV4-3 and TRBJ2-1; no definite D call. The CDR3 covers 15 residues. Germline values: CDR1 LGHNA, CDR2 YSLEER. The V end lost 4 bases, the J end lost 2 bases, and 12 bases lay between the germline ends. The CDR3 here is CASSPSTNTYNEQFF. In nucleotides, the CDR3 is TGCGCCAGCAGCCCCTCAACGAATACCTACAATGAGCAGTTCTTC.

This clonotype has a count of ten or more. The rearrangement joins TRBV6-1 to TRBJ2-3, with 10 bases lining up with TRBD2. The CDR3 loop spans 17 amino acids. Germline V gives CDR1 MNHNS, CDR2 SASEGT. With 5 bases clipped from V and 1 base from J, the junction kept 9 bases outside the gene matches. The CDR3 sequence is CASSPIPGTSGTDTQYF. Here the CDR3 DNA reads TGTGCCAGCAGTCCGATTCCGGGGACTAGCGGCACAGATACGCAGTATTTT.

The CDR3 loop is CASSPSGTYSNQPQHF. The DNA of the CDR3 is TGTGCCAGCAGTCCCTCCGGGACATATAGCAATCAGCCCCAGCATTTT. The chain joins TRBV12-3 or TRBV12-4 to TRBJ1-5; D might be TRBD1 (6 bases). The CDR3 loop spans 16 amino acids. The V end was cut by 5 bases, the J end by 0 bases, with 14 bases between.

This clonotype was picked up a small number of times. This chain uses TRBV9 with TRBJ1-1; 8 nucleotides match TRBD1. The germline V gene encodes CDR1 SGDLS and CDR2 YYNGEE. With V trimmed by 1 base and J by 7 bases, 12 bases remained unmatched. The CDR3 has 16 amino acids. The CDR3: CASSVTSQGANGEAFF. In nucleotides, the CDR3 is TGTGCCAGCAGCGTAACGTCCCAGGGGGCTAATGGTGAAGCTTTCTTT. The full variable domain, completed using reference TRBV9 and TRBJ1-1, is DSGVTQTPKHLITATGQRVTLRCSPRSGDLSVYWYQQSLDQGLQFLIQYYNGEERAKGNILERFSAQQFPDLHSELNLSSLELGDSALYFCASSVTSQGANGEAFFGQGTRLTVV.

CDR3 protein: CTSSQDPIRRSAEAFF. The CDR3 DNA follows: TGCACCAGCAGCCAAGATCCGATCCGCCGGAGCGCTGAAGCTTTCTTT. The chain carries TRBV1 and TRBJ1-1. TRBV1 is a listed pseudogene. The CDR3 has 16 residues.

The V and J genes are TRBV20-1 and TRBJ2-2; weak D call: TRBD2 (6 bases). The CDR3 is 14 residues long. Germline CDR1 is DFQATT and CDR2 is SNEGSKA (reference sequence). Between the trimmed V and J ends, which lost 5 bases and 3 bases, there was a span of 13 bases. The chain's CDR3 is CSAGTQLDTGELFF. The DNA of the CDR3 is TGCAGTGCTGGGACTCAACTAGACACCGGGGAGCTGTTTTTT.

V and J are TRBV20-1 and TRBJ1-2; weak D call: TRBD1 (5 bases). Germline CDR1 and CDR2: DFQATT and SNEGSKA (reference sequence). The CDR3 length is 14 residues. V lost 0 bases and J lost 4, with 12 bases in between. CDR3 in amino acids: CSARDSGQIYGYTF. The CDR3, as DNA: TGCAGTGCTAGAGATTCGGGGCAGATCTATGGCTACACCTTC.

The chain uses TRBV20-1 and TRBJ2-5, with D perhaps given as TRBD1 or TRBD2 (5 bases each). Trimming removed 5 bases at V and 5 bases at J, with 15 bases between. The length of the CDR3 is 13 residues. Germline loops: CDR1 DFQATT, CDR2 SNEGSKA (reference sequence). The CDR3 loop reads CSAGFGGDETQYF. CDR3 DNA: TGCAGTGCTGGGTTTGGTGGGGACGAGACCCAGTACTTC.

This chain connects TRBV29-1 to TRBJ2-1; 7 positions agree with TRBD1. Germline V gene data show CDR1 as SQVTM and CDR2 as ANQGSEA. After removal of 5 bases from V and 4 bases from J, the junction contained 8 bases not matched to a gene. The CDR3 has 14 amino acids. CDR3 residues: CSVSPTGPYNEQFF. The CDR3 nucleotides are TGCAGCGTTTCCCCGACAGGGCCGTACAATGAGCAGTTCTTC.

This chain uses TRBV5-1 with TRBJ2-1; no clear D gene. Trimming stripped 7 bases from V and 3 bases from J, with 8 bases between. The germline V gene encodes CDR1 SGHRS and CDR2 YFSETQ. This CDR3 contains 12 residues. This CDR3 is CASADLYNEQFF. The CDR3 DNA is TGCGCCAGCGCAGACCTCTACAATGAGCAGTTCTTC.

The rearrangement uses TRBV5-1 and TRBJ1-1, with a possible D match to TRBD1 (5 bases). Germline CDR1 is SGHRS and CDR2 is YFSETQ. This CDR3 comprises 13 residues. Trimming removed 7 bases at V and 2 bases at J, with 12 bases between. This CDR3 is CASGWDGNTEAFF. In nucleotides, the CDR3 is TGCGCCAGCGGATGGGACGGTAACACTGAAGCTTTCTTT.

V usage is TRBV20-1 and J usage is TRBJ2-5, with 9 positions matching TRBD2. This CDR3 region has 16 residues. The germline V gene has CDR1 DFQATT and CDR2 SNEGSKA (reference sequence). Germline trimming cut 3 bases from V and 5 bases from J; bases unmatched to any gene: 13. CDR3 DNA sequence: TGCAGTGCTAGCCCCTTGCGGGGGGGCATCTCTGAGACCCAGTACTTC. Encoded protein: CSASPLRGGISETQYF.

V usage is TRBV25-1 and J usage is TRBJ1-4; D is uncertain. The CDR3 totals 15 residues. The germline V gene encodes CDR1 MGHDK and CDR2 SYGVNS. V lost 2 bases and J 10 bases, leaving 17 bases between the germline ends. The CDR3 reads CASSEAGAGWGKLFF. The CDR3, as DNA: TGTGCCAGCAGTGAAGCCGGAGCGGGTTGGGGAAAACTGTTTTTT.

This clonotype was seen a few times. This chain connects TRBV6-5 to TRBJ1-2; D is uncertain. From germline, CDR1 is MNHEY and CDR2 SVGAGI. Trimming left V 0 bases short and J 4 bases short, with 9 bases between. The CDR3 runs 14 residues. CDR3 sequence: CASSYSGRVYGYTF. The CDR3 nucleotides are TGTGCCAGCAGTTACTCGGGTCGAGTCTATGGCTACACCTTC.

The table lists this clonotype with a few counts. J is TRBJ2-2 and V is TRBV20-1, with a possible D match to TRBD1 (6 bases). The CDR3 runs 13 residues. Germline CDR1 reads DFQATT; CDR2 reads SNEGSKA (reference sequence). V lost 4 bases and J lost 7, with 13 bases in between. The CDR3 spells CSATGGGNGELFF. CDR3 coding DNA: TGCAGTGCTACGGGTGGGGGCAACGGGGAGCTGTTTTTT.

The chain uses TRBV7-6 and TRBJ2-3, with a possible D match to TRBD2 (6 bases). The V gene lost 0 bases and the J gene lost 2 bases, with 15 bases spanning the gap. This CDR3 has 17 amino acids. Per the germline V gene, CDR1 is SGHVS and CDR2 is FNYEAQ. In nucleotides, the CDR3 is TGTGCCAGCAGCTTAGCGGGAATTGCGGGACTCACAGATACGCAGTATTTT. This sequence encodes CASSLAGIAGLTDTQYF.

This clonotype was counted a few times. CDR3 sequence: CASRTGLAGKYNEQFF. The CDR3, as DNA: TGTGCCAGCAGGACCGGACTAGCGGGCAAATACAATGAGCAGTTCTTC. The genes are TRBV7-8 and TRBJ2-1; 11 positions agree with TRBD2. After removal of 6 bases from V and 4 bases from J, the junction contained 8 bases not matched to a gene. The germline V gene has CDR1 SGHVS and CDR2 FQNEAQ. CDR3 size: 16 residues.

This clonotype has more than one count but fewer than ten. The chain uses TRBV7-9 and TRBJ1-1, with D possibly being TRBD1 (5 bases). The V and J ends lost 3 bases and 0 bases respectively, with 8 bases between them. The germline gives CDR1 SEHNR, CDR2 FQNEAQ (reference sequence). CDR3 length: 14 residues. The CDR3 protein is CASSLTALNTEAFF. In nucleotides, the CDR3 is TGTGCCAGCAGCTTGACAGCCTTGAACACTGAAGCTTTCTTT.

This rearrangement joins TRBV7-9 to TRBJ2-7; D is possibly TRBD1 or TRBD2 (5 bases each). Germline CDR1 SEHNR, CDR2 FQNEAQ (reference sequence). V was trimmed by 5 bases and J by 0 bases, leaving 14 bases between them. The CDR3 contains 15 residues. CDR3 DNA sequence: TGTGCCAGCAGCCCGGGTAGGGACGCCTCCTACGAGCAGTACTTC. Translation: CASSPGRDASYEQYF.

The rearrangement links TRBV20-1 to TRBJ1-5, with 7 bases that match TRBD1. CDR3 length: 16 residues. Germline CDR1 DFQATT, CDR2 SNEGSKA (reference sequence). Trimming removed 4 bases from V and 4 bases from J; junction bases left unmatched: 13. DNA for the CDR3: TGCAGTGCTAACCCGACAGGGATTCGTATGAATCAGCCCCAGCATTTT. Encoded protein: CSANPTGIRMNQPQHF.

In this sample, this clonotype turned up a few times. V usage is TRBV30 and J usage is TRBJ2-7; 7 positions agree with TRBD1. Trimming at V came to 1 base and at J to 0 bases, leaving 3 bases not matched to a gene. Germline CDR1 GTSNPN, CDR2 SVGIG (reference sequence). The CDR3 has 14 residues. CDR3 protein: CAWSGTGLSYEQYF. CDR3 in DNA: TGTGCCTGGAGTGGGACAGGCCTCTCCTACGAGCAGTACTTC.

The chain recombines TRBV7-8 with TRBJ1-2, with D perhaps matching TRBD1 (5 bases). V dropped 5 bases and J dropped 5 bases, with 15 bases sitting between them. This CDR3 comprises 14 residues. Germline V gene lookup returns CDR1 SGHVS and CDR2 FQNEAQ. In DNA form, the CDR3 reads TGTGCCAGCAGCCGTAGGGACGGAAAGTATGGCTACACCTTC. This gives the protein CASSRRDGKYGYTF.

Here the CDR3 DNA reads TGTGCCAGCAGCTCCTCCGGGAGTCATCACATTCAGTACTTC. Its translation is CASSSSGSHHIQYF. The J gene is TRBJ2-4, the V gene TRBV11-1; maybe TRBD2 (6 bases). Per the germline V gene, CDR1 is SGHAT and CDR2 is FQDESV (reference sequence). The CDR3 extends over 14 amino acids. Trimming took 4 bases from V and 8 from J, leaving 15 bases between them. Together with reference TRBV11-1 and TRBJ2-4, the CDR3 gives the full variable domain: EAEVAQSPRYKITEKSQAVAFWCDPISGHATLYWYRQILGQGPELLVQFQDESVVDDSQLPKDRFSAERLKGVDSTLKIQPAELGDSAMYLCASSSSGSHHIQYFGAGTRLSVL.

This clonotype was picked up a small number of times. The chain has TRBV6-6 and TRBJ1-5; D is ambiguous. CDR1 is MNHNY and CDR2 is SVGAGI in the germline V gene (reference sequence). The CDR3 runs to 12 residues. Trimming took off 6 bases at V and 6 bases at J, with 9 bases between the two ends. Here the CDR3 reads CASRGSRQPQHF. CDR3 nucleotide sequence: TGTGCCAGCAGGGGGTCCCGTCAGCCCCAGCATTTT.